The entry below gives a single T cell receptor beta chain sequence along with its context. Its antigen is as yet unknown. This entry belongs to a study of post-analysis software for immune sequencing data. Study in general: Patients had relapsing-remitting, secondary progressive or progressive-relapsing multiple sclerosis; some lacked subtype. Study-level results: Controls showed lower frequencies than patients for several TRBV segments, and TRBV5-6, TRBV5-1 and TRBV20-1 were among these. Same-batch samples co-clustered strongly by F measure.

Germline V CDR1 and CDR2: SNHLY, FYNNEI. V was shortened by 8 bases and J by 0 bases, with 11 bases between the two germline ends. This CDR3 region has 14 residues. Sequencing libraries made from TCR beta cDNA carried unique molecular identifiers. TCRdb itself ran the PCR reads through MiXCR, one entry per CDR3 protein. In the table there are roughly 800,000 distinct CDR3 sequences, approximately 53% of which are singletons. J is TRBJ1-5 and V is TRBV2; maybe TRBD1 (5 bases). This receptor was taken from a girl aged 10 to 17 with multiple sclerosis. The sample comprised blood. The CDR3 region has the DNA TGTGCCAGCCAAGGGACGGATAGCAATCAGCCCCAGCATTTT. Translated, it gives CASQGTDSNQPQHF.